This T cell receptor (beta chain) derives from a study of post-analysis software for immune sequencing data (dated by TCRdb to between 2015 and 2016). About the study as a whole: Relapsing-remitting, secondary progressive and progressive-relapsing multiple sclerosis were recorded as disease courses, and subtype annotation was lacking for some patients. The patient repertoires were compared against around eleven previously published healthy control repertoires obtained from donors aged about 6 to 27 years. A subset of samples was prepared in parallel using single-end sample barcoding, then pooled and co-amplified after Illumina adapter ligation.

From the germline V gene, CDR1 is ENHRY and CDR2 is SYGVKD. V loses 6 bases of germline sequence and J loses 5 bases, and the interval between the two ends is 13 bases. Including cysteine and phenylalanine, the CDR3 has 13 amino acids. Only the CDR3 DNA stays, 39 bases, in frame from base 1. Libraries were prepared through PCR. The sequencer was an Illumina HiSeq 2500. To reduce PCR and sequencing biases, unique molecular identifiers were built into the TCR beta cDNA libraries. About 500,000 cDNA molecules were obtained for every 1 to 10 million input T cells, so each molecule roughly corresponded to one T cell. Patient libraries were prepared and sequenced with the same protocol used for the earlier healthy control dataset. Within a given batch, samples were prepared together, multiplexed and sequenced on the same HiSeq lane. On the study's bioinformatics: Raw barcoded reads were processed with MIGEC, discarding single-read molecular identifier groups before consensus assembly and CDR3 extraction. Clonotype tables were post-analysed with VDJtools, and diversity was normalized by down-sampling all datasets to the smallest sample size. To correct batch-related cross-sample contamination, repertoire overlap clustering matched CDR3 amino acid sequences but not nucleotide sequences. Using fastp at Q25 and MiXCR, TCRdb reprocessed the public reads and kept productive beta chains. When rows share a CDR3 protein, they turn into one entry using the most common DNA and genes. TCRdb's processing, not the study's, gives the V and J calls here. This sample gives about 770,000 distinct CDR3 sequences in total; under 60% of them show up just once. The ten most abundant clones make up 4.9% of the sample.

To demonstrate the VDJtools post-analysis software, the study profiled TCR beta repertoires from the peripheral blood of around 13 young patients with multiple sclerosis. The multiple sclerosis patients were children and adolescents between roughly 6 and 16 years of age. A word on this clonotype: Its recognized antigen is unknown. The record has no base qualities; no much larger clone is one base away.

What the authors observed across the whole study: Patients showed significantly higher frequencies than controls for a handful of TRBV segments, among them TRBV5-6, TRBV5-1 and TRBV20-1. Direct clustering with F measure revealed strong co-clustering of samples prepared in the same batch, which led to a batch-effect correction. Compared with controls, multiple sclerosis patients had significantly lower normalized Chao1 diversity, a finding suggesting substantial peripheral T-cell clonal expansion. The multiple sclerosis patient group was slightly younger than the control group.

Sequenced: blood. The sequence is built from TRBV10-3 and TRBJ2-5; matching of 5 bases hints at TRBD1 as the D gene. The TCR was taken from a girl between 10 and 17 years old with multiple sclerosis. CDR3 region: CAISGQGDETQYF. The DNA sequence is TGTGCCATCAGCGGACAAGGTGACGAGACCCAGTACTTC.